Sequencing of this TCR beta chain was carried out in a study of type 1 and type 2 diabetes patients. Overall study results and limits: Unmatched age and gender across groups might bias interpretation.

The germline CDR1 and CDR2 sequences are SGHTA and FQGNSA. This CDR3 contains 18 residues. The PCR template was genomic DNA. A primer set of 30 forward and 13 reverse primers amplified the CDR3. Each CDR3 protein gets one entry after TCRdb re-called the multiplex PCR reads with MiXCR. In the table there are about 290,000 distinct CDR3 sequences, around 50% of which are singletons. For this clonotype: Its antigen is still unknown.

The J gene is TRBJ2-5, the V gene TRBV7-2, with TRBD2 matching 7 bases. The DNA matches TRBJ2-1 better at its end, which makes the J call doubtful. The sequenced sample consisted of peripheral blood mononuclear cells (PBMCs). This receptor was obtained from a man younger than 35 with type 2 diabetes. For the CDR3, the DNA is TGTGCCAGCAGCTTAATCTTAGCACCGCGGGAGTACCTCAATGAGCAGTTCTTC. Amino acids: CASSLILAPREYLNEQFF.